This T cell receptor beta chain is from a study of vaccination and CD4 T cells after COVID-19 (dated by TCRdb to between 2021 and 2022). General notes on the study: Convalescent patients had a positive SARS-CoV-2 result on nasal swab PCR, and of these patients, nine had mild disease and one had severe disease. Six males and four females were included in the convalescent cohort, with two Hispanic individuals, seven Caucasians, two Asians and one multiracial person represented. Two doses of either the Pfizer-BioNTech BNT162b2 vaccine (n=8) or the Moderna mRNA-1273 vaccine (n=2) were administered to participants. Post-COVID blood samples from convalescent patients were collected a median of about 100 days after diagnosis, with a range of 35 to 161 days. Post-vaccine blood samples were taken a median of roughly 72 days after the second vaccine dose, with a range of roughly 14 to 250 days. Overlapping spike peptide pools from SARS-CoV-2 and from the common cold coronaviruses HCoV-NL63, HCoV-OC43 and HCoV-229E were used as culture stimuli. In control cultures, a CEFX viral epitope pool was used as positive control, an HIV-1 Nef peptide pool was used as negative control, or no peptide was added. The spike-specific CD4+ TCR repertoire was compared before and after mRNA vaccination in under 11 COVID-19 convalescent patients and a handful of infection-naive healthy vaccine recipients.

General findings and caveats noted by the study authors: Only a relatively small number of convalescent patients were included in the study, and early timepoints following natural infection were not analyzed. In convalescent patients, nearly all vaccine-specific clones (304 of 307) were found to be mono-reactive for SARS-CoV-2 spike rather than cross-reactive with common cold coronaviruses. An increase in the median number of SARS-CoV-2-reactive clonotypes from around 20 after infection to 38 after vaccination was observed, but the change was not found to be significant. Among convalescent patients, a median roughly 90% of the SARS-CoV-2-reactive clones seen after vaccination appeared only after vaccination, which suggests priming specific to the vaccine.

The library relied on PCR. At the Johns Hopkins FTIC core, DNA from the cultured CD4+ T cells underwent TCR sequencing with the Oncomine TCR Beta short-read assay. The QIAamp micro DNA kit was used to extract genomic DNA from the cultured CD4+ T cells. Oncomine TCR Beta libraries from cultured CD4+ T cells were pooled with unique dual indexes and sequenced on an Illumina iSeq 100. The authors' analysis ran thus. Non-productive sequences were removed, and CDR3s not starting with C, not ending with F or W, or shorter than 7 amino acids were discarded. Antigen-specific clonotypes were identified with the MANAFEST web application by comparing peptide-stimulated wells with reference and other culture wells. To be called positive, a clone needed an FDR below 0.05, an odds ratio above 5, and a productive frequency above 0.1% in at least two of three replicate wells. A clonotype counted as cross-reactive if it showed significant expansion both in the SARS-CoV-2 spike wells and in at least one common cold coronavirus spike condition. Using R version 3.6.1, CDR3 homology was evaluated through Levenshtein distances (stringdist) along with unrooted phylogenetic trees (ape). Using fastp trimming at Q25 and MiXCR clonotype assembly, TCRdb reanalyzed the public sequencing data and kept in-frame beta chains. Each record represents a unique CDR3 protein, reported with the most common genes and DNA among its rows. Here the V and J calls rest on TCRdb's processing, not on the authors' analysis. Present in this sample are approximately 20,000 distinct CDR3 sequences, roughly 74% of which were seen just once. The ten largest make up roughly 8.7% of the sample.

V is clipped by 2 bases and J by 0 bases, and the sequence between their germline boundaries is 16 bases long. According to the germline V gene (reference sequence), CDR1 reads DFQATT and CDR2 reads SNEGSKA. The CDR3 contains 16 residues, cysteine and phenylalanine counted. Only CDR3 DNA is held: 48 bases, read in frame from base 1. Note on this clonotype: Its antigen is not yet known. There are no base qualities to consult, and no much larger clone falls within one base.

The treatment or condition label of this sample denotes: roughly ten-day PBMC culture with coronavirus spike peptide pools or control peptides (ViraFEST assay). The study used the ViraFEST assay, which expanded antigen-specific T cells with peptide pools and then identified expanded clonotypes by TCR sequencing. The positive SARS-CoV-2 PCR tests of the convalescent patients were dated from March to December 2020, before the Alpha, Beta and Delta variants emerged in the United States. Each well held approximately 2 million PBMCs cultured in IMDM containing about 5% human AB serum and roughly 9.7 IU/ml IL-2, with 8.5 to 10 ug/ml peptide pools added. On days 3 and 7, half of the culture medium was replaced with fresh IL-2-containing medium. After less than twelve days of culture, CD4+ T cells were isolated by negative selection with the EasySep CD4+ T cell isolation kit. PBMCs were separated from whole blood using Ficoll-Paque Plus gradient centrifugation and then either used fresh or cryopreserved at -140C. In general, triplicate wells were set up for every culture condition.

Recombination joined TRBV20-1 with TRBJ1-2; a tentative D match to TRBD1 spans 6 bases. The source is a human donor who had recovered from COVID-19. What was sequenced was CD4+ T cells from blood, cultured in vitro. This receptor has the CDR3 CSARRGVTPTNYGYTF. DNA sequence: TGCAGTGCTAGAAGGGGGGTTACACCCACTAACTATGGCTACACCTTC.